This T cell receptor (beta chain) appears in the sequencing data of a study of metastatic and nonmetastatic thyroid tumors. Study summary: Repertoire comparison spanned blood and tumor or nodule tissue of malignant and benign thyroid patients.

None of the patients had undergone any treatment ahead of thyroid surgery. V was trimmed by 6 bases and J by 3 bases, leaving 9 bases between them. The CDR3 sequence is 12 residues long. Germline CDR1 is MNHNS and CDR2 is SASEGT. Using MiXCR, TCRdb reanalyzed the PCR reads. This table holds about 23,000 clones, roughly 20% found once. This clone is deemed medium-sized. The sequencing sample was made of blood. The chain couples TRBV6-1 to TRBJ2-7; D not resolved. This TCR came from a female donor with papillary thyroid cancer or a benign thyroid nodule (not recorded which). Some clones in this sample may be carry-over from other donors' samples. CDR3 DNA sequence: TGTGCCAGCAGCCCCGACGGCTACGAGCAGTACTTC. This codes for CASSPDGYEQYF.